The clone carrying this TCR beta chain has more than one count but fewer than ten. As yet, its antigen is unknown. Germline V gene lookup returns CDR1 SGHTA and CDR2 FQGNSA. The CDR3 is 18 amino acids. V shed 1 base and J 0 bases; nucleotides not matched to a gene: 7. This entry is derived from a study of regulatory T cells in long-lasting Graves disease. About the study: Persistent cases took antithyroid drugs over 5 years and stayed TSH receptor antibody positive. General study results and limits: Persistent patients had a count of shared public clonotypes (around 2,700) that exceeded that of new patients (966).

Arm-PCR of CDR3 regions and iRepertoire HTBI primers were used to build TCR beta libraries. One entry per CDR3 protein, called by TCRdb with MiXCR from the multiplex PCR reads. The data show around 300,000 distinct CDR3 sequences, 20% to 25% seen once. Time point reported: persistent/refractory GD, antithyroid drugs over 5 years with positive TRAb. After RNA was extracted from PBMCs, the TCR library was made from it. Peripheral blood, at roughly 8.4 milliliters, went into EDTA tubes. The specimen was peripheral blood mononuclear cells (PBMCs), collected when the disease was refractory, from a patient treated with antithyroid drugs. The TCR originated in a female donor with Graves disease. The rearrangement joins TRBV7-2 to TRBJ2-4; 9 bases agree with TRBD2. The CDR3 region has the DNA TGTGCCAGCAGCTTAGGTATTCTAGCGGGAATAGCCAAAAACATTCAGTACTTC. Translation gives CASSLGILAGIAKNIQYF.